Listed below are T cell receptor beta chains from one sample, sequenced in a study of beta chain features in type 1 diabetes. Measured with immunoSEQ multiplex PCR; TCRdb has only the in-frame clones, and not every one. The repertoire holds almost 350,000 clones, with 8% as singletons. The sample comprised central memory CD4+ T cells from blood. These receptors were obtained from a woman in her late teens or twenties in good health. CDR3s include the opening cysteine and the closing phenylalanine or tryptophan. The order of the fields is J gene, V gene, D gene, clone size, CDR3 protein, CDR3 DNA. The D gene is left open where the match is weak. For some rows the clone size is stated as once, few or many, or as a class when expanded; others skip it.

TRBJ1-1	TRBV27	NA	NA	CASSLYRDTEAFF	TGTGCCAGCAGTTTATATAGGGACACTGAAGCTTTCTTT
TRBJ1-1	TRBV18	TRBD1	many	CASSQDRTNTEAFF	TGTGCCAGCTCACAGGACAGGACAAACACTGAAGCTTTCTTT
TRBJ2-5	TRBV5-4	NA	NA	CATQPGSRGQETQYF	TGTGCCACCCAGCCCGGATCAAGGGGGCAAGAGACCCAGTACTTC
TRBJ2-7	TRBV10-3	NA	few	CAIRFQDSYEQYF	TGTGCCATCAGATTTCAGGACAGCTACGAGCAGTACTTC
TRBJ2-6	TRBV13	NA	NA	CASSFGANVLTF	TGTGCCAGCAGCTTTGGGGCCAACGTCCTGACTTTC
TRBJ1-5	TRBV7-3	NA	few	CASSPSPAQHF	TGTGCCAGCAGCCCATCCCCGGCCCAGCATTTT
TRBJ2-7	TRBV5-6	NA	few	CASSLRTLFEQYF	TGTGCCAGCAGCTTGCGGACGCTTTTCGAGCAGTACTTC
TRBJ2-1	TRBV9	TRBD2	NA	CASSVDPSGDNEQFF	TGTGCCAGCAGCGTAGATCCTAGCGGGGACAATGAGCAGTTCTTC
TRBJ2-2	TRBV29-1	NA	few	CSVFGGPNTGELFF	TGCAGCGTTTTCGGGGGTCCGAACACCGGGGAGCTGTTTTTT
TRBJ2-5	TRBV2	TRBD2	few	CASSAGTSAETQYF	TGTGCCAGCAGTGCAGGGACTAGTGCCGAGACCCAGTACTTC
TRBJ2-1	TRBV20-1	TRBD1	NA	CSTQQGNEQFF	TGCAGTACACAACAGGGGAATGAGCAGTTCTTC
TRBJ1-1	TRBV5-1	NA	many	CASSNGQKFMNTEAFF	TGCGCCAGCAGCAACGGACAGAAGTTCATGAACACTGAAGCTTTCTTT
TRBJ2-1	TRBV10-1	NA	NA	CASSAAAEQFF	TGCGCCAGCAGTGCGGCTGCTGAGCAGTTCTTC
TRBJ2-7	TRBV4-3	NA	few	CASSQHREYEQYF	TGCGCCAGCAGCCAACATAGAGAATACGAGCAGTACTTC
TRBJ2-1	TRBV5-1	NA	NA	CASSWSGAGGEQFF	TGCGCCAGCAGCTGGTCGGGAGCGGGCGGTGAGCAGTTCTTC
TRBJ2-7	TRBV10-3	NA	NA	CAISESTGVTYEQYF	TGTGCCATCAGTGAGTCGACTGGGGTGACCTACGAGCAGTACTTC
TRBJ2-3	TRBV5-6	TRBD2	few	CASSLAGGRARDTQYF	TGTGCCAGCAGCTTGGCCGGCGGGAGGGCCAGGGATACGCAGTATTTT
TRBJ2-2	TRBV5-4	TRBD2	few	CASSGAGGSYTGELFF	TGTGCCAGCAGTGGGGCAGGCGGGAGTTACACCGGGGAGCTGTTTTTT
TRBJ2-6	TRBV29-1	NA	NA	CSVEGGSGANVLTF	TGCAGCGTTGAAGGGGGCTCTGGGGCCAACGTCCTGACTTTC
TRBJ1-1	TRBV5-1	NA	few	CASSFGQGGEAFF	TGCGCCAGCAGCTTCGGGCAGGGCGGTGAAGCTTTCTTT
TRBJ2-1	TRBV25-1	NA	many	CASSGDYNEQFF	TGTGCCAGCAGTGGGGACTACAATGAGCAGTTCTTC
TRBJ1-2	TRBV5-1	NA	few	CASSTPTGGGYTF	TGCGCCAGCAGCACCCCCACCGGCGGCGGCTACACCTTC
TRBJ2-7	TRBV10-3	NA	NA	CAISESSFRAGKYF	TGTGCCATCAGTGAGTCAAGTTTCCGCGCAGGGAAGTACTTC
TRBJ2-2	TRBV18	NA	NA	CASSPTMNTGELFF	TGTGCCAGCTCACCAACCATGAACACCGGGGAGCTGTTTTTT
TRBJ1-2	TRBV28	NA	NA	CASSLSGGHYGYTF	TGTGCCAGCAGTTTATCGGGAGGGCACTATGGCTACACCTTC
TRBJ2-7	TRBV7-2	NA	NA	CASSLQGQPSYEQYF	TGTGCCAGCAGCTTACAGGGGCAGCCCTCCTACGAGCAGTACTTC
TRBJ2-1	TRBV18	TRBD1	NA	CASSLPLDRGYYNEQFF	TGTGCCAGCTCACTACCCCTGGACAGGGGCTACTACAATGAGCAGTTCTTC
TRBJ1-3	TRBV28	TRBD1	few	CASSSYGQGLGNTIYF	TGTGCCAGCAGTTCCTACGGACAGGGGCTTGGAAACACCATATATTTT
TRBJ2-7	TRBV28	TRBD1	few	CASRSGEGQGAYEQYF	TGTGCCAGCAGATCCGGGGAGGGACAGGGGGCTTACGAGCAGTACTTC
TRBJ2-3	TRBV4-2	TRBD2	few	CASSRSREVSDTQYF	TGTGCCAGCAGCCGATCGCGGGAGGTGTCAGATACGCAGTATTTT
TRBJ2-7	TRBV14	TRBD1	NA	CASSRRGGTGAYEQYF	TGTGCCAGCAGCCGTCGAGGCGGGACAGGGGCCTACGAGCAGTACTTC
TRBJ1-4	TRBV11-2	TRBD1	many	CASSTYTGAIREKLFF	TGTGCCAGCAGCACCTACACAGGGGCGATTCGGGAAAAACTGTTTTTT
TRBJ2-2	TRBV5-5	TRBD1	few	CASSSRDRDATGELFF	TGTGCCAGCAGCTCCCGGGACAGAGATGCCACCGGGGAGCTGTTTTTT
TRBJ1-3	TRBV28	NA	NA	CASSLGSRRNTIYF	TGTGCCAGCAGTTTAGGGTCACGGCGAAACACCATATATTTT
TRBJ1-1	TRBV14	NA	NA	CASSQVAARTFF	TGTGCCAGCAGCCAAGTGGCAGCCCGCACTTTCTTT
TRBJ1-2	TRBV5-4	NA	NA	CASSLADNYGYTF	TGTGCCAGCAGCCTAGCCGATAACTATGGCTACACCTTC
TRBJ1-4	TRBV28	NA	few	CASNRYSDEKLFF	TGTGCCAGCAACAGGTACTCGGATGAAAAACTGTTTTTT
TRBJ1-3	TRBV2	NA	few	CASRQQVAGNTIYF	TGTGCCAGCAGGCAACAAGTAGCTGGAAACACCATATATTTT
TRBJ2-2	TRBV6-5	NA	NA	CASSFHGNTGELFF	TGTGCCAGCAGTTTCCACGGGAACACCGGGGAGCTGTTTTTT
TRBJ2-2	TRBV2	NA	few	CASEYSRANTGELFF	TGTGCCAGCGAATATTCCAGAGCGAACACCGGGGAGCTGTTTTTT
TRBJ2-5	TRBV7-2	TRBD1	few	CASSLLGNRGGRETQYF	TGTGCCAGCAGCCTCCTGGGTAACAGGGGTGGTCGGGAGACCCAGTACTTC